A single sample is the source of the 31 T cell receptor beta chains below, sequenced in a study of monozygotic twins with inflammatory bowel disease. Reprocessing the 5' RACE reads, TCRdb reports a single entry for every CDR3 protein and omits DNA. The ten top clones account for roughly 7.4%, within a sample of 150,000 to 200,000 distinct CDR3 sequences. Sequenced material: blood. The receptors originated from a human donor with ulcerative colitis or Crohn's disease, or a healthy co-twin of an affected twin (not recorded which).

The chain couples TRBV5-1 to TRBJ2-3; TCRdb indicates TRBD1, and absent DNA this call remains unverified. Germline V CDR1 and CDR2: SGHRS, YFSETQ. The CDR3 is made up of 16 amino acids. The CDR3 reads CASSLAGTALTDTQYF.

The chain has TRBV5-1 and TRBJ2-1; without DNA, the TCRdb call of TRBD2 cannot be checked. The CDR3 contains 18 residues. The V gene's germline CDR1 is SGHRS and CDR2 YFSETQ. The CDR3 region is CASSPPLAGGWAYNEQFF.

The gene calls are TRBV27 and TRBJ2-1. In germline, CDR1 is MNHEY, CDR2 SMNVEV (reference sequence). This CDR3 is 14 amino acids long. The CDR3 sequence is CASSFLGSRNEQFF.

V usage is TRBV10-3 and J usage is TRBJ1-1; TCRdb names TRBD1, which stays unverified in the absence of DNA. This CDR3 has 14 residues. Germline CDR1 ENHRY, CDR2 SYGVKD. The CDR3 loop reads CAISGGQGASGAFF.

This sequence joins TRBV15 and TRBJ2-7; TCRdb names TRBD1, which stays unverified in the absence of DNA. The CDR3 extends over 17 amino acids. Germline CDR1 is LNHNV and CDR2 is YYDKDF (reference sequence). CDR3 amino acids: CATSRTGPGGGSYEQYF.

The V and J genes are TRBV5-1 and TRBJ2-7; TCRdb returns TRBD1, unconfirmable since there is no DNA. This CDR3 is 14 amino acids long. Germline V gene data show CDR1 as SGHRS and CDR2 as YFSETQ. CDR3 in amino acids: CASSLADRVYEQYF.

CDR3: CASSTDRGNTEAFF. This rearrangement joins TRBV5-1 to TRBJ1-1; as DNA is missing, the TRBD1 call by TCRdb cannot be tested. This CDR3 has 14 residues. Germline values: CDR1 SGHRS, CDR2 YFSETQ. The full variable domain, rest sourced from reference TRBV5-1 and TRBJ1-1, is KAGVTQTPRYLIKTRGQQVTLSCSPISGHRSVSWYQQTPGQGLQFLFEYFSETQRNKGNFPGRFSGRQFSNSRSEMNVSTLELGDSALYLCASSTDRGNTEAFFGQGTRLTVV.

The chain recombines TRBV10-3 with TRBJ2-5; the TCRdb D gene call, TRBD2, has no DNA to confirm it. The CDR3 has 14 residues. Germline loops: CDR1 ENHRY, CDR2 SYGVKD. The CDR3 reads CAISRGLVEETQYF.

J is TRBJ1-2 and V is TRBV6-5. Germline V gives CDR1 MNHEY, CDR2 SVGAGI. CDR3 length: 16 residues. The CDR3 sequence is CASSYGGEGQGYGYTF.

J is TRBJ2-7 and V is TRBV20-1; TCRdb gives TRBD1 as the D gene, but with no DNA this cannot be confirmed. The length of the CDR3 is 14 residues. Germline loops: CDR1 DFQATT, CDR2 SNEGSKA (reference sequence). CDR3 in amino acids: CSASFAQGAYEQYF.

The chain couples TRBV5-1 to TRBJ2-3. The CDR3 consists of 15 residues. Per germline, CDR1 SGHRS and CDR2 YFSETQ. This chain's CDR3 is CASSLVGSDTDTQYF.

CDR3 loop: CAIRGPTSGGQRTVYGYTF. This chain uses TRBV10-3 with TRBJ1-2; checking the TCRdb D call of TRBD1 is not possible without DNA. The CDR3 has 19 residues. Germline V gene lookup returns CDR1 ENHRY and CDR2 SYGVKD.

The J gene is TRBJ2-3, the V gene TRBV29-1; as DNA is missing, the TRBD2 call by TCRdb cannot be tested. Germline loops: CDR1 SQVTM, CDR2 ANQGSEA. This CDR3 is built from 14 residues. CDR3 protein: CSVSVAEGADTQYF.

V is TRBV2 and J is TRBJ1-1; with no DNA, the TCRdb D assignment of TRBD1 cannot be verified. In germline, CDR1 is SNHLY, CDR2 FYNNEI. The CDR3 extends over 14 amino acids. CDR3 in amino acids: CASRTGQFETEAFF.

The CDR3 sequence: CATSAQTGREGPQETQYF. The chain uses TRBV24-1 and TRBJ2-5; the D call of TRBD1 rests on TCRdb alone, since no DNA is present to check it. The CDR3 length is 18 residues. The V gene's germline CDR1 is KGHDR and CDR2 SFDVKD.

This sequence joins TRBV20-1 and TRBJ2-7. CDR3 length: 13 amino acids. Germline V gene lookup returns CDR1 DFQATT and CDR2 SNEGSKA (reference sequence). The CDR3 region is CSASTDRTYEQYF.

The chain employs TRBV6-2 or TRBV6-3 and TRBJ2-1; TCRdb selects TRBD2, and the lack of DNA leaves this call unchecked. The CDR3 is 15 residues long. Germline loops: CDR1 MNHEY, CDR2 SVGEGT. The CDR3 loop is CASSTSSGRVNEQFF.

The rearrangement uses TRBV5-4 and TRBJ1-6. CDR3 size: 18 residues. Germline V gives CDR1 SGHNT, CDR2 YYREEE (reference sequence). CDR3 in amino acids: CASSSGPLLSSYNSPLHF.

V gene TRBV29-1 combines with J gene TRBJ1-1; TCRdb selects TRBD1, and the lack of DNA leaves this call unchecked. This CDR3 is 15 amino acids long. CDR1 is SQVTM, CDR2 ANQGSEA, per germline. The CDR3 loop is CSVLTGSGANTEAFF.

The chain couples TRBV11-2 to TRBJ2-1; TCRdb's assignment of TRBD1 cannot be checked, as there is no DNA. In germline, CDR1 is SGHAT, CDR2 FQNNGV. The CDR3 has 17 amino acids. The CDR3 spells CASSLERGTSSYNEQFF.

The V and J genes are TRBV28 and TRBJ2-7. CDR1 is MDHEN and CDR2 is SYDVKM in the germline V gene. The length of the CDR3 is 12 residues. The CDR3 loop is CASSLTPYEQYF.

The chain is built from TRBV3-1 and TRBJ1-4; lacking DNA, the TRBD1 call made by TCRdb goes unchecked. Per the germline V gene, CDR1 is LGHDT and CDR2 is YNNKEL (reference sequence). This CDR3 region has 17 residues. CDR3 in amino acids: CASSLPTALGTNEKLFF. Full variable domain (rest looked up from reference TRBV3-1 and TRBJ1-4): DTAVSQTPKYLVTQMGNDKSIKCEQNLGHDTMYWYKQDSKKFLKIMFSYNNKELIINETVPNRFSPKSPDKAHLNLHINSLELGDSAVYFCASSLPTALGTNEKLFFGSGTQLSVL.

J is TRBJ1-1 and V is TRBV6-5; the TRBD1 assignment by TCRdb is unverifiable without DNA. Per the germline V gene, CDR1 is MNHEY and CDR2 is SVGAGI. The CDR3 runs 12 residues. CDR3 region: CASSQRWGPAFF.

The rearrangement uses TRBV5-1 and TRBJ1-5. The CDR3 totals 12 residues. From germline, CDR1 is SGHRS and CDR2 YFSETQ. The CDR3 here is CASSLDGQPQHF.

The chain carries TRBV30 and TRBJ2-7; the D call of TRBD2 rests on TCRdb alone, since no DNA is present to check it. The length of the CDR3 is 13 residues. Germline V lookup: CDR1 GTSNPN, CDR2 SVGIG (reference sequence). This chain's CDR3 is CACTGLGGYEQYF.

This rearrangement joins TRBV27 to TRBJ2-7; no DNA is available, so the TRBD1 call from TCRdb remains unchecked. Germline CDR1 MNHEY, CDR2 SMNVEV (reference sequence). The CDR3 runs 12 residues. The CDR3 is CASGTQAYEQYF.

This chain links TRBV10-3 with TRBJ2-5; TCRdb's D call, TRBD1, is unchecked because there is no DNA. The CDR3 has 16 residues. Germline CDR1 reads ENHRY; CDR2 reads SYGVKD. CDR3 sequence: CAISSGLTEYQETQYF.

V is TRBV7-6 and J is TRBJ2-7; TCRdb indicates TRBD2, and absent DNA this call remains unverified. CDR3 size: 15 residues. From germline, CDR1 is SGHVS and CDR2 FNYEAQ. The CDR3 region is CASSLESGGAEEQYF. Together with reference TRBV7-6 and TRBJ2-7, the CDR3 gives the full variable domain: GAGVSQSPRYKVTKRGQDVALRCDPISGHVSLYWYRQALGQGPEFLTYFNYEAQQDKSGLPNDRFSAERPEGSISTLTIQRTEQRDSAMYRCASSLESGGAEEQYFGPGTRLTVT.

CDR3 region: CASSQLAGEGIEQYF. The chain is built from TRBV5-1 and TRBJ2-7; TCRdb indicates TRBD2, and absent DNA this call remains unverified. The CDR3 is 15 residues long. Germline CDR1 is SGHRS and CDR2 is YFSETQ.

CDR3 sequence: CASSTKAGGVEQYF. The genes are TRBV28 and TRBJ2-7; TCRdb's D gene call, TRBD2, goes unchecked for lack of DNA. This CDR3 is 14 amino acids long. Germline V gene sequence: CDR1 MDHEN, CDR2 SYDVKM.

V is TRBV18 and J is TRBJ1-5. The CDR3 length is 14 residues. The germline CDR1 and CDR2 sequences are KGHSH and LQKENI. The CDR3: CASSTVSNNQPQHF.